This T cell receptor beta chain was obtained from a study of CD8 T cells in ankylosing spondylitis. TCRdb analysed the 5' RACE reads with MiXCR anew, one entry per CDR3 protein. The sample yields more than 650,000 distinct CDR3 sequences, roughly 12% seen once. Study-level results: Disease-linked clones bore a CD8+ phenotype and were relatively rare in peripheral blood. What seemed typical of ankylosing spondylitis blood was a TCR beta motif built from under 10 highly homologous variants.

Worth noting for this clonotype: What it binds is not known.

Sequenced: blood, either unsorted or a sorted T cell fraction (not recorded which). This sequence was found in a male donor with ankylosing spondylitis.

The CDR3 loop reads CASSLQTEVQPQHF. The CDR3 DNA reads TGTGCCAGCAGTCTTCAAACGGAGGTTCAGCCCCAGCATTTT. The chain is built from TRBV2 and TRBJ1-5; D call uncertain. The CDR3 is 14 amino acids. Trimming removed 5 bases from V and 6 bases from J, with 14 bases in between. Germline V lookup: CDR1 SNHLY, CDR2 FYNNEI.